The clone carrying this T cell receptor (beta chain) came up a few times. With 60 Vbeta and 13 Jbeta primers, the PCR was carried out. Sequencing used immunoSEQ multiplex PCR; TCRdb keeps in-frame clones, though not all of them. This table has 75,000 to 100,000 clones, 55% to 75% appearing once. The data stem from a study of cytomegalovirus exposure and HLA in healthy donors. The CDR3 is made up of 16 amino acids. V lost 2 bases and J 1 base, leaving 15 bases between the germline ends. In germline, CDR1 is SGDLS, CDR2 YYNGEE. Source material: PBMCs. The V and J genes are TRBV9 and TRBJ1-1, with D tentatively TRBD1 (5 bases). The clonotype originates from a man in his sixties in good health and CMV-seronegative. The CDR3 sequence is CASSVVDSPWNTEAFF. As DNA, the CDR3 is TGTGCCAGCAGCGTCGTCGACAGTCCCTGGAACACTGAAGCTTTCTTT.